This T cell receptor beta chain was found in a study of T cell repertoires in cytomegalovirus infection. This clonotype has more than one count but fewer than ten. Its target is unknown. Points from the study as a whole: The ex vivo response showed dominance by HLA-C-restricted CMV-specific TCR beta clonotypes. Cumulative public TCR beta family frequency identified carriers of CMV plus the relevant HLA.

One entry per CDR3 protein, called by TCRdb with MiXCR from the reads. The sample lists approximately 1,000,000 distinct CDR3 sequences, roughly 31% occurring once. Sample: cultured CD8+ T cells from PBMCs, taken from culture after CMV antigen stimulation. The receptor was isolated from a human donor in good health (CMV status not recorded). Some clones in this sample may be carry-over from other donors' samples.

The CDR3 loop reads CASSALRDHTQYF. For the CDR3, the DNA is TGTGCCAGCAGTGCGCTACGGGACCATACGCAGTATTTT. The chain uses TRBV6-1 and TRBJ2-3; D may correspond to TRBD1 or TRBD2 (5 bases each). The CDR3 consists of 13 residues. The germline V and J ends were trimmed by 4 bases and 7 bases, with 12 bases remaining between them. Germline CDR1 reads MNHNS; CDR2 reads SASEGT.